The clone carrying this TCR beta chain was detected a few times. Its target is not known. This sample was included in a study of identical twins. In germline, CDR1 is SGDLS, CDR2 YYNGEE. V lost 4 bases, J lost 0 bases, and 3 bases stayed unmatched. CDR3 length: 14 residues. Whole-study results and caveats: Findings depended on cross-sectional statistics rather than tracking the same donors. Possibly, invariant MAIT and iNKT cells partly confounded zero-insertion analyses.

TCRdb reanalysed the 5' RACE reads using MiXCR and keeps one entry per CDR3 protein. The data hold just over 500,000 distinct CDR3 sequences, with about 20% observed a single time. These same data were also listed under a study on T cells expressing NK-cell markers. This second study notes: HCMV seropositivity characterized seven of the eight sequenced donors, and seronegativity one.

This rearrangement joins TRBV9 to TRBJ2-7, with 8 bases aligning to TRBD2. The sequence was collected from a woman aged 18-30 years in good health. The material sequenced was CD4+ T cells sorted from blood. The CDR3 DNA reads TGTGCCAGCAGCCGCGGGGGGAGCTCCTACGAGCAGTACTTC. Amino acids: CASSRGGSSYEQYF.